These 28 T cell receptor beta chains came from one sample sequenced in a study of cytomegalovirus exposure and HLA in healthy donors. Use of 60 Vbeta and 13 Jbeta primers characterized the PCR. Profiled with immunoSEQ multiplex PCR; TCRdb holds only in-frame clones, not every one. The repertoire holds some 51,000 clones, with 65% to 80% as singletons. Material for sequencing was PBMCs. Every receptor here comes from a female donor in good health and CMV-seronegative.

V gene TRBV27 combines with J gene TRBJ2-7, with TRBD1 matching over 9 bases. The germline V gene has CDR1 MNHEY and CDR2 SMNVEV (reference sequence). J was trimmed by 4 bases and V by 2 bases; bases with no gene match: 12. The CDR3 runs to 17 residues. The CDR3 sequence: CASSLSHTGTGIYEQYF. DNA of the CDR3: TGTGCCAGCAGTTTAAGCCACACGGGGACAGGGATATACGAGCAGTACTTC.

This clone was seen a single time. V gene TRBV30 combines with J gene TRBJ1-3, with D possibly matching TRBD1 (6 bases). Germline-derived CDR1 and CDR2 are GTSNPN and SVGIG (reference sequence). Trimming removed 3 bases from V and 5 bases from J, with 17 bases in between. The CDR3 is 15 amino acids. The CDR3: CAWSRGQAIRNTIYF. The CDR3 nucleotides read TGTGCCTGGAGCAGGGGACAAGCGATCCGAAACACCATATATTTT.

The chain recombines TRBV5-6 with TRBJ2-3; 9 nucleotides align to TRBD1. There are 15 residues in the CDR3. CDR1 is SGHDT, CDR2 YYEEEE, per germline. J gave up 1 base and V 1 base, and 1 base lay outside the gene matches. CDR3 DNA sequence: TGTGCCAGCAGCTTGAGGGACAGGGGCACAGATACGCAGTATTTT. This translates into CASSLRDRGTDTQYF. Drawing the rest from reference TRBV5-6 and TRBJ2-3, the complete variable domain is DAGVTQSPTHLIKTRGQQVTLRCSPKSGHDTVSWYQQALGQGPQFIFQYYEEEERQRGNFPDRFSGHQFPNYSSELNVNALLLGDSALYLCASSLRDRGTDTQYFGPGTRLTVL.

The rearrangement uses TRBV5-6 and TRBJ2-1; D is unresolved. The CDR3 has 11 amino acids. Germline assignment: CDR1 SGHDT and CDR2 YYEEEE. With 1 base removed from V and 7 bases from J, the gap between germline ends came to 3 bases. The CDR3 nucleotides read TGTGCCAGCAGCTTGTATAATGAGCAGTTCTTC. The encoded protein is CASSLYNEQFF. The full variable domain, rest sourced from reference TRBV5-6 and TRBJ2-1, is DAGVTQSPTHLIKTRGQQVTLRCSPKSGHDTVSWYQQALGQGPQFIFQYYEEEERQRGNFPDRFSGHQFPNYSSELNVNALLLGDSALYLCASSLYNEQFFGPGTRLTVL.

This sequence joins TRBV20-1 and TRBJ2-7; D remains ambiguous. The CDR3 has 11 residues. Per germline, CDR1 DFQATT and CDR2 SNEGSKA (reference sequence). V shed 3 bases and J shed 6 bases, with 9 bases lying between them. CDR3 sequence: CSASPVPEQYF. The CDR3 DNA sequence: TGCAGTGCTAGTCCCGTTCCCGAGCAGTACTTC.

V and J are TRBV29-1 and TRBJ2-1, with TRBD2 as a possible D gene (6 bases). CDR1 is SQVTM, CDR2 ANQGSEA, per germline. CDR3 length equals 13 residues. Trimming removed 0 bases at V and 5 bases at J, with 8 bases between. In DNA, the CDR3 is TGCAGCGTTGAAGATTGGACTAACAATGAGCAGTTCTTC. Its protein is CSVEDWTNNEQFF.

J is TRBJ2-7 and V is TRBV27, with 8 bases fitting TRBD2. Losses at the gene ends were 8 bases for V and 5 bases for J; bases not matched to a gene: 8. The V gene's germline CDR1 is MNHEY and CDR2 SMNVEV (reference sequence). The CDR3 loop spans 13 amino acids. In DNA, the CDR3 is TGTGCCAGCCGTCCCCGGGGGGGACACGAGCAGTACTTC. The encoded protein is CASRPRGGHEQYF.

V gene TRBV12-5 combines with J gene TRBJ2-7; D not certain. CDR1 and CDR2 from the germline V gene are LGHNT and FRNRAP. CDR3 size: 16 residues. The ends were cut back, 1 base at V and 0 bases at J, with 13 bases in the middle. This CDR3 reads CASGLETGSISYEQYF. CDR3 DNA: TGTGCTAGTGGTTTGGAAACCGGGTCTATCTCCTACGAGCAGTACTTC.

The chain has TRBV9 and TRBJ1-1; 7 bases agree with TRBD1. The CDR3 has 15 amino acids. Germline assignment: CDR1 SGDLS and CDR2 YYNGEE. Losses at the gene ends were 7 bases for V and 1 base for J; bases not matched to a gene: 10. The CDR3 is CASEDLDRPNTEAFF. CDR3 in DNA: TGTGCCAGCGAGGATCTGGACAGGCCGAACACTGAAGCTTTCTTT.

The V call is TRBV20-1, the J call TRBJ2-7; no clear D. This CDR3 comprises 11 residues. V lost 3 bases and J 0 bases, leaving 3 bases between the germline ends. CDR1 DFQATT and CDR2 SNEGSKA come from the germline V gene (reference sequence). The CDR3, as DNA: TGCAGTGCTAGCGGCTCCTACGAGCAGTACTTC. Translation: CSASGSYEQYF.

The J gene is TRBJ1-1, the V gene TRBV5-6; perhaps TRBD1 as D (5 bases). Looked up from germline, CDR1 is SGHDT and CDR2 is YYEEEE. V was trimmed by 4 bases and J by 5 bases, leaving 18 bases between them. The CDR3 contains 15 residues. The CDR3 protein is CASSPKGQPGTEAFF. CDR3 in DNA: TGTGCCAGCAGCCCCAAGGGGCAACCAGGGACTGAAGCTTTCTTT.

The chain combines TRBV7-9 with TRBJ1-3, with 11 bases aligning to TRBD1. CDR3 length equals 15 residues. V gave up 5 bases and J gave up 8 bases; unmatched junction bases: 8. Germline loops: CDR1 SEHNR, CDR2 FQNEAQ (reference sequence). This CDR3 is CASSTGQGGMDTIYF. In DNA, the CDR3 is TGTGCCAGCAGCACGGGACAGGGGGGAATGGACACCATATATTTT.

The chain recombines TRBV9 with TRBJ2-2; D call uncertain. This CDR3 spans 15 amino acids. CDR1 and CDR2 from the germline V gene are SGDLS and YYNGEE. V dropped 0 bases and J dropped 1 base, with 7 bases sitting between them. CDR3 in DNA: TGTGCCAGCAGCGTAGCGGGTCAGAACACCGGGGAGCTGTTTTTT. This encodes CASSVAGQNTGELFF. Filled out from reference TRBV9 and TRBJ2-2, the complete variable domain reads DSGVTQTPKHLITATGQRVTLRCSPRSGDLSVYWYQQSLDQGLQFLIQYYNGEERAKGNILERFSAQQFPDLHSELNLSSLELGDSALYFCASSVAGQNTGELFFGEGSRLTVL.

V and J are TRBV19 and TRBJ2-7; D is uncertain. The germline gives CDR1 LNHDA, CDR2 SQIVND (reference sequence). The V end lost 5 bases, the J end lost 5 bases, and 10 bases lay between the germline ends. This CDR3 has 12 residues. The CDR3 region is CASSPRSDEQYF. The CDR3 nucleotides read TGTGCCAGTAGTCCCCGCAGTGACGAGCAGTACTTC.

The CDR3 spells CASSLFSRAEAFF. The CDR3 DNA follows: TGTGCCAGCAGTTTATTTTCCCGAGCTGAAGCTTTCTTT. V and J are TRBV28 and TRBJ1-1; D remains unclear. V was trimmed by 1 base and J by 6 bases, leaving 9 bases between them. The CDR3 contains 13 residues. Germline CDR1 is MDHEN and CDR2 is SYDVKM.

This clone appeared a few times. The chain has TRBV5-8 and TRBJ1-5, with 8 nucleotides matching TRBD1. V dropped 4 bases and J dropped 4; count of bases not matched to a gene: 7. The CDR3 totals 15 residues. CDR1 is SGHTS and CDR2 is YDEGEE in the germline V gene. CDR3 DNA sequence: TGTGCCAGCAGCAGGGGGACAGGCAGAAATCAGCCCCAGCATTTT. As protein: CASSRGTGRNQPQHF.

DNA for the CDR3: TGCGCCAGCAGCTTGCCGGCAGGAGGAACCTACGAGCAGTACTTC. This codes for CASSLPAGGTYEQYF. The V call is TRBV5-1, the J call TRBJ2-7; D is possibly TRBD2 (5 bases). Germline loops: CDR1 SGHRS, CDR2 YFSETQ. Trimming removed 1 base at V and 2 bases at J, with 13 bases between. CDR3 size: 15 residues.

This clone came up once. The gene calls are TRBV5-1 and TRBJ2-2; 9 nucleotides agree with TRBD1. The CDR3 runs to 15 residues. J was trimmed by 4 bases and V by 4 bases; bases with no gene match: 5. Germline V gives CDR1 SGHRS, CDR2 YFSETQ. As DNA, the CDR3 is TGCGCCAGCAGCCTACAGGGGGCCTCCACCGGGGAGCTGTTTTTT. Amino acids: CASSLQGASTGELFF.

The chain links TRBV6-5 to TRBJ2-7; 7 nucleotides agree with TRBD1. CDR1 is MNHEY and CDR2 is SVGAGI in the germline V gene. J was trimmed by 4 bases and V by 5 bases; bases with no gene match: 11. The CDR3 consists of 15 residues. The CDR3 reads CASSNDNRGRYEQYF. Here the CDR3 DNA reads TGTGCCAGCAGTAACGACAACAGGGGAAGATACGAGCAGTACTTC.

This clone was counted a few times. The genes are TRBV2 and TRBJ2-5; 8 bases are shared with TRBD2. Trimming cost V 6 bases and J 3 bases; bases outside gene matches: 6. Germline V lookup: CDR1 SNHLY, CDR2 FYNNEI. There are 14 residues in the CDR3. This CDR3 reads CASRVSGDEETQYF. The CDR3, as DNA: TGTGCCAGCAGGGTTAGCGGGGATGAAGAGACCCAGTACTTC.

This clone was counted between two and nine times. As DNA, the CDR3 is TGCGCCAGCAGCTTGGAGGCAGGGTCTGGAAACACCATATATTTT. Translating gives CASSLEAGSGNTIYF. The V gene is TRBV5-1, the J gene TRBJ1-3, with TRBD1 as a possible D gene (5 bases). The CDR3 length is 15 residues. The germline V gene encodes CDR1 SGHRS and CDR2 YFSETQ. V was pared by 0 bases and J by 1 base, with 8 bases between.

The chain has TRBV7-3 and TRBJ2-7; weak D call: TRBD2 (5 bases). Trimming cost V 1 base and J 2 bases, with 12 bases left between them. Germline CDR1 and CDR2: SGHTA and FQGTGA. The CDR3 length is 15 residues. The chain's CDR3 is CASSLNSGKTYEQYF. CDR3 nucleotides: TGTGCCAGCAGCTTAAACTCGGGAAAGACCTACGAGCAGTACTTC.

The chain is built from TRBV27 and TRBJ2-2; 12 bases map to TRBD2. From germline, CDR1 is MNHEY and CDR2 SMNVEV (reference sequence). This CDR3 has 17 amino acids. V was clipped by 3 bases and J by 3 bases; unmatched bases: 5. CDR3 sequence: CASSFTSGRTDTGELFF. The CDR3 nucleotides are TGTGCCAGCAGTTTTACTAGCGGGAGGACCGACACCGGGGAGCTGTTTTTT.

CDR3 bases: TGTGCCAGCAGGCCGTCGGGACAAATCTACGAGCAGTACTTC. It codes for CASRPSGQIYEQYF. V gene TRBV5-6 combines with J gene TRBJ2-7; possibly TRBD1 for D (6 bases). Trimming shortened V by 5 bases and J by 3 bases, and 15 bases separated the two germline ends. The CDR3 extends over 14 amino acids. CDR1 and CDR2 from the germline V gene are SGHDT and YYEEEE.

This clone appeared a few times. This sequence joins TRBV5-4 and TRBJ2-1, with 7 bases identical to TRBD2. This CDR3 spans 13 amino acids. The V and J ends lost 0 bases and 8 bases, in that order; junction bases with no gene match: 2. Looked up from germline, CDR1 is SGHNT and CDR2 is YYREEE (reference sequence). The CDR3 DNA sequence: TGTGCCAGCAGCTTGGGGGACTATTATGAGCAGTTCTTC. Its translation is CASSLGDYYEQFF.

This chain connects TRBV28 to TRBJ2-7, with TRBD1 matching 10 bases. CDR1 is MDHEN, CDR2 SYDVKM, per germline. This CDR3 has 14 amino acids. The V and J ends lost 5 bases and 6 bases, in that order; junction bases with no gene match: 7. Here the CDR3 reads CASSLSGQGSEQYF. CDR3 sequence (DNA): TGTGCCAGCAGTCTCTCGGGACAGGGGTCCGAGCAGTACTTC. The full variable domain, completed using reference TRBV28 and TRBJ2-7, is DVKVTQSSRYLVKRTGEKVFLECVQDMDHENMFWYRQDPGLGLRLIYFSYDVKMKEKGDIPEGYSVSREKKERFSLILESASTNQTSMYLCASSLSGQGSEQYFGPGTRLTVT.

Worth noting for this clone: An end of the junction differs from the germline gene, which may be a read error. The chain combines TRBV19 with TRBJ1-3; D is undetermined. Per the germline V gene, CDR1 is LNHDA and CDR2 is SQIVND (reference sequence). CDR3 length: 13 residues. CDR3 nucleotides: TGTGCCAGTAGTAGCCGCTCTGGAGACACCATATATTTT. This sequence encodes CASSSRSGDTIYF.

CDR3 residues: CAISDGTGGTEAFF. The CDR3 region has the DNA TGTGCCATCAGTGATGGGACGGGAGGAACTGAAGCTTTCTTT. The chain couples TRBV10-3 to TRBJ1-1; possibly TRBD1 for D (5 bases). The V end was cut by 3 bases, the J end by 5 bases, with 13 bases between. The CDR3 runs 14 residues. CDR1 is ENHRY, CDR2 SYGVKD, per germline.